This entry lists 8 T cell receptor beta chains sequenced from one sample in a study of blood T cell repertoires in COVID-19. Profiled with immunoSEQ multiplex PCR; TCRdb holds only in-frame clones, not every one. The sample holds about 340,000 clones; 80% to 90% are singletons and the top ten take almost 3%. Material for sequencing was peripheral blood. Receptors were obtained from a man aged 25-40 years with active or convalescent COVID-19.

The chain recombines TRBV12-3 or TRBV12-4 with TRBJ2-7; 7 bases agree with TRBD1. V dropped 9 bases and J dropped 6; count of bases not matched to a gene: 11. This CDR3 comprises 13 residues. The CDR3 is CASLGGRAREQYF. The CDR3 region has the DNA TGTGCCAGTCTAGGGGGCAGGGCCCGCGAGCAGTACTTC.

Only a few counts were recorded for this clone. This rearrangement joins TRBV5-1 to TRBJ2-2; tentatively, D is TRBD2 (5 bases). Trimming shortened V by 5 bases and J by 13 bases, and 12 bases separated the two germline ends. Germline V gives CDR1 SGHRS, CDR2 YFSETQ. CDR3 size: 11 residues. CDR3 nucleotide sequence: TGCGCCAGCAGGCGGGTACGGGGGCTGTTTTTT. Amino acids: CASRRVRGLFF.

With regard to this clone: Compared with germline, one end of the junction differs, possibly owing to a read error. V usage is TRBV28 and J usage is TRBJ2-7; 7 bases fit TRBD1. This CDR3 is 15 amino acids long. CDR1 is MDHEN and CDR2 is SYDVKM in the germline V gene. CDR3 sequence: CASSAAGTVLYSWHF. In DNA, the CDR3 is TGTGCCAGCAGTGCTGCCGGGACAGTTCTGTACTCTTGGCACTTC. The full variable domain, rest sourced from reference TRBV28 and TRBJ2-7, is DVKVTQSSRYLVKRTGEKVFLECVQDMDHENMFWYRQDPGLGLRLIYFSYDVKMKEKGDIPEGYSVSREKKERFSLILESASTNQTSMYLCASSAAGTVLYSWHFGPGTRLTVT.

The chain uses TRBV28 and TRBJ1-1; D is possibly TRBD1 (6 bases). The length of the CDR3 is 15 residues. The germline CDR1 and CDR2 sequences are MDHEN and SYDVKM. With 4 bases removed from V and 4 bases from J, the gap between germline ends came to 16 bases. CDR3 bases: TGTGCCAGCAGTTCCTCACAGGGAGGGGGCACTGAAGCTTTCTTT. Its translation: CASSSSQGGGTEAFF.

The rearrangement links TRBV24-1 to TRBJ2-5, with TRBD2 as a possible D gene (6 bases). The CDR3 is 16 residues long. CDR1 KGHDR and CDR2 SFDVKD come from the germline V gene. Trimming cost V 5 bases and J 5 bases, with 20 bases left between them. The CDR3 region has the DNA TGTGCCACCAGTGCGGGCGGGACTCTATTACCGGAGACCCAGTACTTC. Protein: CATSAGGTLLPETQYF.

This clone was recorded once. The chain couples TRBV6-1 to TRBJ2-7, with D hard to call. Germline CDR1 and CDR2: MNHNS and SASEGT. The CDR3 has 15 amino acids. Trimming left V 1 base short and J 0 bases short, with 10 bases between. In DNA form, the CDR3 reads TGTGCCAGCAGTGAAGGAATCGGCGGCTCCTACGAGCAGTACTTC. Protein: CASSEGIGGSYEQYF.

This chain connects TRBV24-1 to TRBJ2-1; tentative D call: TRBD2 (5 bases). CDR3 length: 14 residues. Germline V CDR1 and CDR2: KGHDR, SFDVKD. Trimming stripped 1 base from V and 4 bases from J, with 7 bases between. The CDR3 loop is CATSDFSGYNEQFF. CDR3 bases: TGTGCCACCAGTGATTTCAGCGGATACAATGAGCAGTTCTTC.

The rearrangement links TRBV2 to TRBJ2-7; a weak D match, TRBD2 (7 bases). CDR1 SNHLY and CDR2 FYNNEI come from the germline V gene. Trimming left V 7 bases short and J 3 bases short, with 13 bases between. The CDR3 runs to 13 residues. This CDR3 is CASNRGAGYEQYF. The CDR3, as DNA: TGTGCCAGCAACCGGGGGGCGGGCTACGAGCAGTACTTC.